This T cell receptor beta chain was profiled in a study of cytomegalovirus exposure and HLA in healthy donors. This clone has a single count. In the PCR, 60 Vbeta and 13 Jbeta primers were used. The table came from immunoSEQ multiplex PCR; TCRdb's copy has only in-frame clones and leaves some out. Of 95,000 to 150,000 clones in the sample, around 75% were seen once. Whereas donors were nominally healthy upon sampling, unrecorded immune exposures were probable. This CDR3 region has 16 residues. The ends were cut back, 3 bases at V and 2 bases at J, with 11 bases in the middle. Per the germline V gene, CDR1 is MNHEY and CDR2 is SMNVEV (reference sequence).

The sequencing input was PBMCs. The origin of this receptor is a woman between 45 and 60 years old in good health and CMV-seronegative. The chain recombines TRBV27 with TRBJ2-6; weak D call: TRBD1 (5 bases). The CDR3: CASSFLTGTGANVLTF. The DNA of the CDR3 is TGTGCCAGCAGTTTTTTAACAGGTACTGGGGCCAACGTCCTGACTTTC.